This T cell receptor (beta chain) was captured in a study of a mutant IDH1 vaccine in newly diagnosed glioma. For the study at large: Vaccines were first given 4-6 weeks after radiotherapy alone, or with temozolomide cycles. There were approximately 62% males and about 38% females among treated patients, whose mean age was about 38 years. Whole-study findings and limits: Immune responses induced by vaccination arose in about 93% of the patients.

Time point specified: week 47, end of study. Doses comprised 300 ug of mutant IDH1 20-mer peptide each, plus topical imiquimod. Trimming at V came to 5 bases and at J to 5 bases, leaving 19 bases not matched to a gene. This CDR3 region has 20 residues. Germline V gene data show CDR1 as SGHRS and CDR2 as YFSETQ. Points on this clone: Antigen: not known.

Clones were read by immunoSEQ multiplex PCR, and TCRdb kept only the in-frame ones, dropping some. Seen here are 45,000 to 65,000 clones, 65% observed once, and the top ten hold about 5%. Sequenced material: peripheral blood mononuclear cells (PBMCs), taken from a glioma patient whose treatment included an IDH1 peptide vaccine. This clonotype was sampled from a man in his forties with glioma. Some clones in this sample may be carry-over from other donors' samples. The chain employs TRBV5-1 and TRBJ1-6; 10 bases are shared with TRBD1. CDR3 coding DNA: TGCGCCAGCAGGAGACAGGGGGCTGTCTTGGGGAGTAAGGATAATTCACCCCTCCACTTT. It encodes CASRRQGAVLGSKDNSPLHF.